This T cell receptor beta chain was sequenced during a study of blood T cell repertoires in COVID-19. TCRdb's table, derived via immunoSEQ multiplex PCR, lists solely in-frame clones and lacks some. Here the sample spans around 200,000 clones, around 90% being singletons. Germline V gene data show CDR1 as MGHRA and CDR2 as YSYEKL. This CDR3 spans 12 amino acids. V gave up 3 bases and J gave up 7 bases, with 9 bases separating them. The sequenced sample consisted of peripheral blood. The chain couples TRBV4-1 to TRBJ1-2; D remains unclear. The receptor comes from a man aged 35-49 years with acute or convalescent COVID-19. CDR3 protein: CASSHFESGYTF. In DNA, the CDR3 is TGCGCCAGCAGCCATTTCGAGTCTGGCTACACCTTC.